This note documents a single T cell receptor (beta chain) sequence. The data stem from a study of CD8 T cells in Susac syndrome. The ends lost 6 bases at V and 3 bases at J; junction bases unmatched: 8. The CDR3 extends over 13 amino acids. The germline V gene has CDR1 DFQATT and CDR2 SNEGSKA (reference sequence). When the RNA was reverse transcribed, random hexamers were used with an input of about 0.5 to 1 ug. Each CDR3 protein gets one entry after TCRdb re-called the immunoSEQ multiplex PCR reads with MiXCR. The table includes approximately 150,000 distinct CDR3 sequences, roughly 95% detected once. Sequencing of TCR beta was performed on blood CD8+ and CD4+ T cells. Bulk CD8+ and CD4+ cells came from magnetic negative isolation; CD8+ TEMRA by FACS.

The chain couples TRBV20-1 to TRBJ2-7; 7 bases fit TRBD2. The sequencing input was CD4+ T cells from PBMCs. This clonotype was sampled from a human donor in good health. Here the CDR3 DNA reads TGCAGTGCCCCAGCGGGGTCCCACTACGAGCAGTACTTC. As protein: CSAPAGSHYEQYF.